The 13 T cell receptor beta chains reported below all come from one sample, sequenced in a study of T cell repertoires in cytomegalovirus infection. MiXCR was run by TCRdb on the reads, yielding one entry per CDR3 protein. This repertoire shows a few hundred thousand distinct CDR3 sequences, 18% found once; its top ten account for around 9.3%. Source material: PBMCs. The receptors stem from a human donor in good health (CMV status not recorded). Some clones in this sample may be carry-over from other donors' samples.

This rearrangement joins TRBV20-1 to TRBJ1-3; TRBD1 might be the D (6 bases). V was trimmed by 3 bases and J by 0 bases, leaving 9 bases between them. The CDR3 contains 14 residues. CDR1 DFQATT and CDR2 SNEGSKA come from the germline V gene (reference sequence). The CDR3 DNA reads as TGCAGTGCTAGGGACAGCAGCTCTGGAAACACCATATATTTT. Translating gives CSARDSSSGNTIYF.

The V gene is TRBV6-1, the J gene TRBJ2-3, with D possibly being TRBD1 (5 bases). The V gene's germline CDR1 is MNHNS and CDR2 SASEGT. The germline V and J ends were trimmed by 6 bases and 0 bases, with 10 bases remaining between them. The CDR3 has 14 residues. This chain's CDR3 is CASRVDSSTDTQYF. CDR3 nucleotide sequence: TGTGCCAGCAGGGTAGACAGTAGCACAGATACGCAGTATTTT.

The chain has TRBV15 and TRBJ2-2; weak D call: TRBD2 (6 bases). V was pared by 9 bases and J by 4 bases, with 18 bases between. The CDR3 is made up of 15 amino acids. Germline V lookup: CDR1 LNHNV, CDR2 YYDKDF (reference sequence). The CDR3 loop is CATSVGGLGTGELFF. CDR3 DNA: TGTGCCACATCGGTTGGGGGACTTGGCACCGGGGAGCTGTTTTTT.

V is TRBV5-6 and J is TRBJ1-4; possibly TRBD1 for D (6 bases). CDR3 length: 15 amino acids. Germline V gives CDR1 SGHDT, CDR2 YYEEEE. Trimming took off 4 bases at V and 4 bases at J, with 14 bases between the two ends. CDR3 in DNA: TGTGCCAGCAGCACGATGGACAGCCTTAATGAAAAACTGTTTTTT. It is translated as CASSTMDSLNEKLFF.

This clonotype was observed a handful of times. CDR3 loop: CAIRIGQGLNTEAFF. As DNA, the CDR3 is TGTGCCATCAGGATAGGACAGGGTCTGAACACTGAAGCTTTCTTT. The gene calls are TRBV10-3 and TRBJ1-1; TRBD1 matches 8 bases. Germline V gives CDR1 ENHRY, CDR2 SYGVKD. V lost 6 bases to trimming and J lost 0 bases; unmatched junction nucleotides: 6. The CDR3 has 15 amino acids.

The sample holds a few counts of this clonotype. The CDR3, as DNA: TGTGCCAGCAGCCTAGAGGTAGGGACGGGAAATTCACCCCTCCACTTT. Encoded protein: CASSLEVGTGNSPLHF. The rearrangement joins TRBV4-2 to TRBJ1-6; D is possibly TRBD1 (5 bases). Germline CDR1 and CDR2: LGHNA and YNFKEQ. The CDR3 length is 16 residues. V was pared by 4 bases and J by 7 bases, with 17 bases between.

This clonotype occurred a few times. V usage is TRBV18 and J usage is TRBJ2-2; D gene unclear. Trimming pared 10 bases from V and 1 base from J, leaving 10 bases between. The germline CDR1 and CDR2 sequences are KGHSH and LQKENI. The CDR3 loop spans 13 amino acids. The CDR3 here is CAITRQNTGELFF. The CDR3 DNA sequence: TGTGCCATCACCAGACAGAACACCGGGGAGCTGTTTTTT.

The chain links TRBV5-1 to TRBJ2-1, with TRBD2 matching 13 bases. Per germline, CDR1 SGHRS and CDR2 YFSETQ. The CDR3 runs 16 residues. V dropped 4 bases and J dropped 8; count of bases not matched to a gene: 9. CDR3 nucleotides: TGCGCCAGCAGCAAGGGACTAGCGGGAATCTCTGATGAGCAGTTCTTC. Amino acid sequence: CASSKGLAGISDEQFF.

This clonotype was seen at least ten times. The CDR3 loop reads CASSLVPNEQFF. The CDR3 DNA is TGTGCCAGCAGCTTAGTGCCCAATGAGCAGTTCTTC. The V gene is TRBV7-8, the J gene TRBJ2-1; D unresolved. The V and J ends lost 1 base and 6 bases respectively, with 4 bases between them. The CDR3 runs 12 residues. Germline V lookup: CDR1 SGHVS, CDR2 FQNEAQ.

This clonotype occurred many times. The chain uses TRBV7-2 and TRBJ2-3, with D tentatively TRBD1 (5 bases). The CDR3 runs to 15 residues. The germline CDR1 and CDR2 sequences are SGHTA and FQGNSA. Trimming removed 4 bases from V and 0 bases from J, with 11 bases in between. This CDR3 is CASSSQQVSTDTQYF. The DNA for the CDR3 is TGTGCCAGCAGCTCCCAACAGGTTAGCACAGATACGCAGTATTTT.

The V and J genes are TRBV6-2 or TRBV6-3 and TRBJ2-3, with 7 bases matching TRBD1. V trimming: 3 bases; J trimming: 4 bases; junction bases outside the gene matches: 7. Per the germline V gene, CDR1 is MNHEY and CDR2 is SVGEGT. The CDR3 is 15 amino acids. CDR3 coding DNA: TGTGCCAGCAGTTATCCGGACAGGTTGTCAGATACGCAGTATTTT. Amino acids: CASSYPDRLSDTQYF.

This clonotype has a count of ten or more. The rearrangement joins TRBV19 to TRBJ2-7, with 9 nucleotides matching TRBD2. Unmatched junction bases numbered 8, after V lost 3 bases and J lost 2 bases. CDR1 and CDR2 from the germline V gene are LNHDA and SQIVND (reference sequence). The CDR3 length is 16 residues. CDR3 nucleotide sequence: TGTGCCAGTAGTATTTGGGCTAGCGGGATGGCCTACGAGCAGTACTTC. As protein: CASSIWASGMAYEQYF.

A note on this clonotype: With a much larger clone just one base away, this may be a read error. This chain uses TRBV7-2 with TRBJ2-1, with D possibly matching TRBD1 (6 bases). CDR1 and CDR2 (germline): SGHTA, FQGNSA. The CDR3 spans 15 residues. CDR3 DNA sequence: TGTGCCAGGAGCTTATGGGGGCGATCCTACAATGAGCAGTTCTTC. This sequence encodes CARSLWGRSYNEQFF.